Given below is one T cell receptor beta chain in context. Antigen specificity is unknown. The data belong to a study of graft-versus-host responses after intestinal transplantation. Study-level information: Transplant recipients had multivisceral, liver-intestinal, or isolated intestinal grafts. For approximately 3 years after anti-thymocyte globulin induction, all recipients took tacrolimus and steroids.

Findings and caveats of the study: The authors found GvH clones in recipient marrow, some appearing first in ileum or blood.

Sequencing used immunoSEQ multiplex PCR; TCRdb keeps in-frame clones, though not all of them. The profile shows more than 10,000 clones, roughly 93% of them singletons. The CDR3 runs to 15 residues. V lost 3 bases and J 4 bases, leaving 13 bases between the germline ends. Germline V gene sequence: CDR1 LNHDA, CDR2 SQIVND (reference sequence). Sequences were derived from PBMCs, sampled about 1,000 days after intestinal transplantation. The TCR originated in a human patient who received an intestinal transplant, so some T cells may come from the graft donor. This chain uses TRBV19 with TRBJ1-5; D is possibly TRBD1 (6 bases). CDR3 amino acids: CASSINWGANQPQHF. The CDR3 DNA is TGTGCCAGTAGTATCAATTGGGGGGCTAATCAGCCCCAGCATTTT.